This T cell receptor beta chain was recorded in a study of T-cell reconstitution after alpha-beta-depleted transplantation in children. For TCRbeta, the library was prepared with unique molecular identifiers. TCRdb itself ran the PCR reads through MiXCR, one entry per CDR3 protein. The table shows 800,000 to 1,000,000 distinct CDR3 sequences, with roughly 31% occurring only once. Study-wide findings and caveats: Once a year had passed after transplant, T-cell counts and diversity came mostly from newly produced T cells.

Losses at the gene ends were 5 bases for V and 6 bases for J; bases not matched to a gene: 10. Per the germline V gene, CDR1 is SGHDN and CDR2 is FVKESK. The CDR3 is 14 amino acids. For this clonotype: The antigen is not known.

The starting material was PBMCs, mostly from graft donor cells, obtained 360 days after TCRalphabeta/CD19-depleted stem cell transplant. The chain is built from TRBV14 and TRBJ2-7; 7 bases agree with TRBD1. The TCR comes from a boy younger than two who had a stem cell transplant for SCID, so the T cells may come from the graft donor. The CDR3 sequence: CASSYYRGPGEQYF. DNA for the CDR3: TGTGCCAGCAGCTATTACAGGGGTCCTGGCGAGCAGTACTTC.